This T cell receptor beta chain comes out of a study of response to subunit inactivated influenza vaccine. General study points: It was suggested by the authors that few new T cells are recruited by each seasonal influenza vaccination.

TCRdb fed the RT-PCR reads into MiXCR, producing one record per CDR3 protein. Found here are a few hundred thousand distinct CDR3 sequences, roughly a fifth of them singletons; the top ten hold roughly a tenth. This CDR3 has 16 residues. V shed 5 bases and J shed 5 bases, with 18 bases lying between them. Of note for this clonotype: The antigen is not known.

The source material was PBMCs from blood, sampled about 20 months after vaccination. The TCR comes from a man aged 50 to 75 who received an inactivated influenza vaccine. The V call is TRBV12-3 or TRBV12-4, the J call TRBJ1-4; D unresolved. Written as DNA, the CDR3 is TGTGCCAGCAGTGCCAACCCACGGGGATCAAATGAAAAACTGTTTTTT. Its translation is CASSANPRGSNEKLFF.